This passage covers 2 T cell receptor beta chains from one sample sequenced in a study of blood T cell repertoires in COVID-19. Profiling relied on immunoSEQ multiplex PCR, and the TCRdb table lists in-frame clones only, not all of them. The data hold about 36,000 clones, with around 70% observed a single time. Sequencing was performed on peripheral blood. These receptor sequences come from a man between 65 and 85 years old with COVID-19, enrolled during active disease.

This clone was seen a handful of times. One end of the junction does not line up with germline, which may come from a read error. The chain has TRBV27 and TRBJ1-2, with 7 bases identical to TRBD1. The V gene's germline CDR1 is MNHEY and CDR2 SMNVEV (reference sequence). The CDR3 is 14 amino acids. The CDR3 reads CASSSKDRARGCTF. As DNA, the CDR3 is TGTGCCAGCAGTTCAAAAGACAGGGCTCGCGGCTGCACCTTC.

This clone rates as medium-sized. V usage is TRBV2 and J usage is TRBJ2-7; a weak D match, TRBD2 (6 bases). The CDR3 runs 14 residues. Trimming removed 11 bases from V and 0 bases from J, with 17 bases in between. Germline values: CDR1 SNHLY, CDR2 FYNNEI. The CDR3 DNA reads TGTGCCGGATCCCGGGACTGGAACTCCTACGAGCAGTACTTC. Amino acids: CAGSRDWNSYEQYF.